This T cell receptor beta chain was retrieved from a study of blood T cell repertoires in COVID-19 (dated by TCRdb to between 2020 and 2021). For context, the study as a whole: The collaborator samples originated in the United States, Italy and Spain and spanned the acute and convalescent phases of COVID-19. The material from the prospective study consisted of cDNA or gDNA derived from T cells, B-cell-depleted T cells, or PBMCs. The dataset comprised deeply sampled blood TCRbeta repertoires from subjects exposed to, actively infected with, or recovered from COVID-19. A freely available public database, intended as a resource for researchers studying the immune response to SARS-CoV-2, is where the repertoires were released. Samples were obtained from the ongoing ImmuneRACE study (first 160 participants) and from 1,254 subjects provided by 6 global collaborators. A de-identified subject ID, COVID-19 status, age in years and sex were almost always included in the sample metadata. HLA class I and class II types, where available, came from metadata supplied by the sample provider rather than from assay-based typing. Broader findings and caveats from the paper: The amount of clinical and demographic metadata varied by source and participant and was provided uncurated.

Whole blood was collected in K2EDTA tubes by collaborating institutions according to the institutions' own protocols. Collaborator samples were shipped for TCRbeta analysis as frozen whole blood, isolated PBMCs, or DNA extracted from either sample type. As concerns this clone: This clone's antigen is unknown. Base qualities were left out, and no much larger clone turns up one base away.

Taken from the germline V gene, the CDR1 and CDR2 loops are LGHNA and YSLEER. Here V drops 0 bases and J drops 2 bases, and the junction holds 6 bases not matched to any gene. CDR3 length: 17 amino acids, cysteine to phenylalanine. CDR3 DNA only is kept here, 51 bases in frame from base 1. The immunoSEQ Assay, a bias-controlled multiplex PCR, was used to amplify TCRbeta CDR3 regions from genomic DNA. The paper's processing steps were these. The number of nucleated cells in each sample was estimated from the amplification of reference gene primers within the assay. To quantify the absolute abundance of each unique TCRbeta CDR3 rearrangement, sequence reads were collapsed and filtered. Productive Simpson clonality was computed per sample as the square root of Simpson's diversity index over productive rearrangements. Held by TCRdb, this immuneACCESS table contains in-frame sequences only and omits some clones. Under half of the omission traces to an unresolved V gene where checked; the cause of the rest is unknown. From that table come the V and J calls and clone size; the DNA was used to work out D and trimming. The sample records under 250,000 clones, 82% of which are singletons. About 4.8% of the sample rests with the top ten.

The receptor's source is a woman aged 65 to 85 with acute or convalescent COVID-19. The material sequenced was peripheral blood. The rearranged segments are TRBV4-3 and TRBJ2-3; 9 junctional bases match TRBD2. For the CDR3, the sequence is CASSQEAAGGPTDTQYF. In nucleotides, the sequence is TGCGCCAGCAGCCAAGAAGCGGCGGGGGGGCCCACAGATACGCAGTATTTT.